This TCR beta chain was sequenced for a study of neurological immune-mediated disorders. Whole-study context: For the roughly 34 multiple sclerosis patients, the disease was relapsing-remitting in 31 and secondary progressive in 3.

This clonotype has at least ten counts. MiXCR was run by TCRdb on the 5' RACE reads, yielding one entry per CDR3 protein. The table lists some 66,000 distinct CDR3 sequences, around 3.3% of them singletons. V was trimmed by 2 bases and J by 4 bases, leaving 7 bases between them. The CDR3 consists of 13 residues. The germline gives CDR1 SGHTS, CDR2 YDEGEE. The chain recombines TRBV5-8 with TRBJ1-5; D is ambiguous. The source material was PBMCs. This clonotype was sampled from a middle-aged man with multiple sclerosis. For the CDR3, the DNA is TGTGCCAGCAGCTTTTTACGGAATCAGCCCCAGCATTTT. It yields the protein CASSFLRNQPQHF. The variable domain in full, completed from reference TRBV5-8 and TRBJ1-5, reads EAGVTQSPTHLIKTRGQQATLRCSPISGHTSVYWYQQALGLGLQFLLWYDEGEERNRGNFPPRFSGRQFPNYSSELNVNALELEDSALYLCASSFLRNQPQHFGDGTRLSIL.